Each of the 2 T cell receptor beta chains below was sequenced from the same sample in a study of T cells after yellow fever vaccination. TCRdb used MiXCR to reprocess the 5' RACE reads, holding one entry per CDR3 protein. Found here are 250,000 to 300,000 distinct CDR3 sequences, about 5.2% of them singletons; the top ten hold more than 3%. Specimen: CD4+ T cells sorted from PBMCs, collected on the day of the yellow fever booster vaccination. These receptors originate from a man aged 18 to 30 who received the YFV17D yellow fever vaccine.

This chain connects TRBV28 to TRBJ1-2; D call uncertain. Trimming pared 6 bases from V and 3 bases from J, leaving 20 bases between. CDR3 size: 16 residues. Germline V lookup: CDR1 MDHEN, CDR2 SYDVKM. The DNA of the CDR3 is TGTGCCAGCAGGGCCTCGGTGGGGAGCATTGACTATGGCTACACCTTC. Protein product: CASRASVGSIDYGYTF.

V and J are TRBV20-1 and TRBJ2-5; TRBD2 aligns across 10 bases. Germline trimming cut 0 bases from V and 3 bases from J; bases unmatched to any gene: 10. This CDR3 is 17 amino acids long. Germline assignment: CDR1 DFQATT and CDR2 SNEGSKA (reference sequence). The CDR3 bases are TGCAGTGCTAGAGATCTCGGGGATAGCGGGGGGAAAGAGACCCAGTACTTC. Translated: CSARDLGDSGGKETQYF.